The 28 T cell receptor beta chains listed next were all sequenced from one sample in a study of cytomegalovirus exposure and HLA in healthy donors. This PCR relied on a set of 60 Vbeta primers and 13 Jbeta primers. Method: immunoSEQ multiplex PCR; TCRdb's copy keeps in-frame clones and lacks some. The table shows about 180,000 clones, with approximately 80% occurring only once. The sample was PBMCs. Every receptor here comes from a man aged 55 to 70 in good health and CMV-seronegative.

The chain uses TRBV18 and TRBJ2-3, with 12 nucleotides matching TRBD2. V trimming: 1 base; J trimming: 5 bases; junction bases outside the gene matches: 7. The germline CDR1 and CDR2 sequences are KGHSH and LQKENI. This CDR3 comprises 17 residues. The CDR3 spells CASSPRPTSGSGDTQYF. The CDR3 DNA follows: TGTGCCAGCTCACCACGCCCGACTAGCGGGAGTGGAGATACGCAGTATTTT.

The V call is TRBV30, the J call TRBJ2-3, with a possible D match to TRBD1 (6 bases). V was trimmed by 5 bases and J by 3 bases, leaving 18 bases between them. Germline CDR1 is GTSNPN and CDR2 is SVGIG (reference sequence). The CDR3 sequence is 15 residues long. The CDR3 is CAWSGLHRGTDTQYF. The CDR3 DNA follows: TGTGCCTGGTCAGGGCTTCATAGGGGGACAGATACGCAGTATTTT.

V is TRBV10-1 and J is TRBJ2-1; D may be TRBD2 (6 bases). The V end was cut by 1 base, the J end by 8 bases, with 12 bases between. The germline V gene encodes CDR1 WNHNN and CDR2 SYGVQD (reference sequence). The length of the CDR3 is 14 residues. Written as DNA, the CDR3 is TGCGCCAGCAGTGAGTGTGTGTCGGGAGATGAGCAGTTCTTC. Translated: CASSECVSGDEQFF.

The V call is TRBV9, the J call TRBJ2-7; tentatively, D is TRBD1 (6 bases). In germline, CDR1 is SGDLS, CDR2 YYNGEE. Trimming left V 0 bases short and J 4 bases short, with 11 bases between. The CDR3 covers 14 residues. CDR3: CASSVDLGAYEQYF. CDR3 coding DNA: TGTGCCAGCAGCGTAGACCTGGGGGCTTACGAGCAGTACTTC.

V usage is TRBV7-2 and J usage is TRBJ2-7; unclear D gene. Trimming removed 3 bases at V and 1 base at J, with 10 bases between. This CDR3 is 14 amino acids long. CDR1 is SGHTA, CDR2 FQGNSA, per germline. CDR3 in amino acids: CASSFGIGSYEQYF. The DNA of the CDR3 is TGTGCCAGCAGCTTCGGCATCGGGTCCTACGAGCAGTACTTC.

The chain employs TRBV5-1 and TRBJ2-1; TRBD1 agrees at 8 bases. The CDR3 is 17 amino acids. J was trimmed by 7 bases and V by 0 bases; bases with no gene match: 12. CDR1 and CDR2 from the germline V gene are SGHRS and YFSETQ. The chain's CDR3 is CASSLGGRGQGGNEQFF. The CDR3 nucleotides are TGCGCCAGCAGCTTGGGGGGCCGCGGACAGGGAGGAAATGAGCAGTTCTTC.

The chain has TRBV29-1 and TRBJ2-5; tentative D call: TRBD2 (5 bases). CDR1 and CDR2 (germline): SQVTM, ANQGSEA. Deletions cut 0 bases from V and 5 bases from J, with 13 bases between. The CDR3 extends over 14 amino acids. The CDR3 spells CSVEEWERLETQYF. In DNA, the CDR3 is TGCAGCGTTGAAGAATGGGAGAGGCTGGAGACCCAGTACTTC.

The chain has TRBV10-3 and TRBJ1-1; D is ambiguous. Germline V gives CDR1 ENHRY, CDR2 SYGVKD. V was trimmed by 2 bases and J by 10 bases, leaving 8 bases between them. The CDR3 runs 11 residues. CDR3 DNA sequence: TGTGCCATCAGTGAGGCCAGATCAGCTTTCTTT. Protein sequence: CAISEARSAFF.

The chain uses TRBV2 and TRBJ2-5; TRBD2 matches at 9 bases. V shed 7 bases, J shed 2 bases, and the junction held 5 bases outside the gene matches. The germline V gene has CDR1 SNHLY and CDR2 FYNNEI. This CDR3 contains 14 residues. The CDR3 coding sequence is TGTGCCAGCAATTTAGCGGGGGTACAAGAGACCCAGTACTTC. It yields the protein CASNLAGVQETQYF.

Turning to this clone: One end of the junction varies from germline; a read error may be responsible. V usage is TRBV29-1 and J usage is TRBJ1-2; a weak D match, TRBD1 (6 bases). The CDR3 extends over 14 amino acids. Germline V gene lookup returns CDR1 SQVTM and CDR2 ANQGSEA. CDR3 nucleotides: TGCAGCGTTGAAGCAAGGGGGAACATCTATGGCTACCCCTTC. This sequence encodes CSVEARGNIYGYPF.

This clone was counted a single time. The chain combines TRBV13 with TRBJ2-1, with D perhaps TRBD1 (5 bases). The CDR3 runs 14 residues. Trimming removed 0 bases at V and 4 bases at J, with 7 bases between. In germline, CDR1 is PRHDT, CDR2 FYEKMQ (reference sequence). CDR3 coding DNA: TGTGCCAGCAGCTTAGGAACAGGATACAATGAGCAGTTCTTC. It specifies CASSLGTGYNEQFF.

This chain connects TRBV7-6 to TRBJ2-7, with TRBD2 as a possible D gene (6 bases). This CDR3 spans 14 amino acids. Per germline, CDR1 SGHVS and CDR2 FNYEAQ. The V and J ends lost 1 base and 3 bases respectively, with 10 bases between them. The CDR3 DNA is TGTGCCAGCAGCTTAGGGGCGGGAAACTACGAGCAGTACTTC. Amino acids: CASSLGAGNYEQYF.

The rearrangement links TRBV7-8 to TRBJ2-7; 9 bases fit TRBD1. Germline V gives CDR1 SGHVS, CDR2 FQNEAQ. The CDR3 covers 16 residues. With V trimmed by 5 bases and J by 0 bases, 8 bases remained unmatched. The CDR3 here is CASSQTGTGNSYEQYF. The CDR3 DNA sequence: TGTGCCAGCAGCCAGACCGGGACAGGGAACTCCTACGAGCAGTACTTC.

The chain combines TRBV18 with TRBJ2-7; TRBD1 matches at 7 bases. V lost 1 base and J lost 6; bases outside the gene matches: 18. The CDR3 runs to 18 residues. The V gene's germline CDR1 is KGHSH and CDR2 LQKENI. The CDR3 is CASSPLAQDRVSYSEQYF. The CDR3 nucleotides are TGTGCCAGCTCACCACTAGCGCAAGACAGGGTTTCTTATAGCGAGCAGTACTTC.

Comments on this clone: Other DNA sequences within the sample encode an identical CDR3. CDR3 sequence reads: CASSFGGGYEQYF. The CDR3 bases are TGTGCCAGCAGCTTCGGCGGAGGATACGAGCAGTACTTC. The rearrangement uses TRBV7-3 and TRBJ2-7, with a possible D match to TRBD2 (5 bases). CDR3 size: 13 residues. V was pared by 3 bases and J by 4 bases, with 10 bases between. CDR1 is SGHTA and CDR2 is FQGTGA in the germline V gene.

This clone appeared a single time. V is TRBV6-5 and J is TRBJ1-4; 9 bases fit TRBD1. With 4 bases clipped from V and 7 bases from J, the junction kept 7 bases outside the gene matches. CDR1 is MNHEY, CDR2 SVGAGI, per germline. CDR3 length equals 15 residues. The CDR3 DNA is TGTGCCAGCAGTTCCGCCGGGACAGGGCTTGAAAAACTGTTTTTT. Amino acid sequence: CASSSAGTGLEKLFF.

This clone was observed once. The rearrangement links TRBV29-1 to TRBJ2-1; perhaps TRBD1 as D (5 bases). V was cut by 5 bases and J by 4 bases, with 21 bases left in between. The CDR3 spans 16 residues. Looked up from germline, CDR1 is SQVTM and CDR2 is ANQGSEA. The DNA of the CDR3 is TGCAGCGTTTTCTTTGTGGGGCTCACAACGTACAATGAGCAGTTCTTC. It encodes CSVFFVGLTTYNEQFF.

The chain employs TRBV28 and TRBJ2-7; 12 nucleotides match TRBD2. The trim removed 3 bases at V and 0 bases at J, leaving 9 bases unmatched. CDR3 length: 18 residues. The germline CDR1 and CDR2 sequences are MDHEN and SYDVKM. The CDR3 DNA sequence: TGTGCCAGCAGTTTGAATCTAGCGGGAGGGCCCCGCTCCTACGAGCAGTACTTC. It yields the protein CASSLNLAGGPRSYEQYF. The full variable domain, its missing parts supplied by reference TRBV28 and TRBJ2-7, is DVKVTQSSRYLVKRTGEKVFLECVQDMDHENMFWYRQDPGLGLRLIYFSYDVKMKEKGDIPEGYSVSREKKERFSLILESASTNQTSMYLCASSLNLAGGPRSYEQYFGPGTRLTVT.

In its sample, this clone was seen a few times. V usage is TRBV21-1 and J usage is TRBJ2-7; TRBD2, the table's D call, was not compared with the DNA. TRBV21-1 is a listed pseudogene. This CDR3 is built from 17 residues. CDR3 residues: CASSIGAGARSSYEQYF. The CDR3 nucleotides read TGTGCCAGCAGCATCGGCGCGGGGGCCCGAAGCTCCTACGAGCAGTACTTC.

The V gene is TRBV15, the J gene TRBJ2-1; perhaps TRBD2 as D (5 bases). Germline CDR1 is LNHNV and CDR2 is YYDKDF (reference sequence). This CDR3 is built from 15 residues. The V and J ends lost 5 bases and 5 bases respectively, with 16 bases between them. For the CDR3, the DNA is TGTGCCACCAGCGGAGCGGAGCTGGGTAACAATGAGCAGTTCTTC. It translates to CATSGAELGNNEQFF.

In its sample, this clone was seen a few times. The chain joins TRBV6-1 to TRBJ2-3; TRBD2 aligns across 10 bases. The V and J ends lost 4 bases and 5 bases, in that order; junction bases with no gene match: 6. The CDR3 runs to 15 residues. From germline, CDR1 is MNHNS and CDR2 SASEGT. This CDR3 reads CASSVLGTSVDTQYF. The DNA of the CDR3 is TGTGCCAGCAGTGTGCTTGGGACTAGCGTAGATACGCAGTATTTT.

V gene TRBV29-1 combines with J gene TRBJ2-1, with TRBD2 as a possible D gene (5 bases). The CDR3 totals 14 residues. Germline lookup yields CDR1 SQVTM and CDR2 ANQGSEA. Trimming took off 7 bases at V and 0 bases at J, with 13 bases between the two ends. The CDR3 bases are TGCAGCGGTCGGACTGATAGCTCCTACAATGAGCAGTTCTTC. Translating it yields CSGRTDSSYNEQFF.

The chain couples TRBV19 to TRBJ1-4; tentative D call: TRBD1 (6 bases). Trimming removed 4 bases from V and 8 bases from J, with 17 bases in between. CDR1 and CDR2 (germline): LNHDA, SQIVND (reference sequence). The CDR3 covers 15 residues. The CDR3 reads CASSTGGAVSEKLFF. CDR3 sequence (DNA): TGTGCCAGTAGTACTGGGGGGGCAGTTTCGGAAAAACTGTTTTTT.

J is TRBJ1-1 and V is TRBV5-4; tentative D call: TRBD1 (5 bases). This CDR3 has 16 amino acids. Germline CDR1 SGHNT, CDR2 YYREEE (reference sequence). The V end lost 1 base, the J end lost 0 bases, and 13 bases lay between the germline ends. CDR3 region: CASSLSRGLMNTEAFF. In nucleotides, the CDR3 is TGTGCCAGCAGCTTGTCAAGGGGCTTGATGAACACTGAAGCTTTCTTT. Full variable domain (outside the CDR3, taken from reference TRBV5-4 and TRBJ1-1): ETGVTQSPTHLIKTRGQQVTLRCSSQSGHNTVSWYQQALGQGPQFIFQYYREEENGRGNFPPRFSGLQFPNYSSELNVNALELDDSALYLCASSLSRGLMNTEAFFGQGTRLTVV.

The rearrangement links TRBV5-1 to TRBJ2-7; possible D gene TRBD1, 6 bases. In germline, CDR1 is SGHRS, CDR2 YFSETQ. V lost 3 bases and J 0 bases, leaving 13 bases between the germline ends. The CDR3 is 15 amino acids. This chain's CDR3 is CASSWDIQVSYEQYF. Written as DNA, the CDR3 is TGCGCCAGCAGCTGGGACATTCAGGTCTCCTACGAGCAGTACTTC.

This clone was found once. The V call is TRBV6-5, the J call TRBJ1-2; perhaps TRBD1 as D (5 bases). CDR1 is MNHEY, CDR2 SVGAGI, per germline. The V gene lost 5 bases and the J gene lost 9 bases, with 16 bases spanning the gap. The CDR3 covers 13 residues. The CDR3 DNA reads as TGTGCCAGCAGTCCGGGAGAGGGGAGTCGCTACACCTTC. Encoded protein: CASSPGEGSRYTF.

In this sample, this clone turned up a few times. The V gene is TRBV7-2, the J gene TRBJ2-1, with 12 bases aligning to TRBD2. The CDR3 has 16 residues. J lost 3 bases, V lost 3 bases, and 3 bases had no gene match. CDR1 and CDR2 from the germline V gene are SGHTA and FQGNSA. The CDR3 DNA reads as TGTGCCAGCAGCTTGGCTAGCGGGAGGGTCTACAATGAGCAGTTCTTC. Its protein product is CASSLASGRVYNEQFF. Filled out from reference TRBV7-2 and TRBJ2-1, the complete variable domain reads GAGVSQSPSNKVTEKGKDVELRCDPISGHTALYWYRQSLGQGLEFLIYFQGNSAPDKSGLPSDRFSAERTGGSVSTLTIQRTQQEDSAVYLCASSLASGRVYNEQFFGPGTRLTVL.

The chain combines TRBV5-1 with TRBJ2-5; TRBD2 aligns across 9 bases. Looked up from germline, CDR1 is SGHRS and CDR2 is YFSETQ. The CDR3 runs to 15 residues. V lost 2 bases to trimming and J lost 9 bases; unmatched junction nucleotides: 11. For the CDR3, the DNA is TGCGCCAGCAGCTTCAGCCTAGCGGGGCCCAAGCCCCAGTACTTC. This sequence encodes CASSFSLAGPKPQYF.